A selection of T cell receptor beta chains follows, all from one sample in a study of shared clonotypes between healthy human individuals. TCRdb keeps only in-frame clones here, not all; method: immunoSEQ multiplex PCR. The sample has roughly 2,300,000 clones, 85% to 95% seen once. The sample comprised naive CD4+ T cells from PBMCs. These receptors were taken from a man aged 18 to 29 in good health. Some clones in this sample may be carry-over from other donors' samples. Both conserved end residues are part of each CDR3. The D gene is left open where the match is weak. Clone size is not always given. Where it is, it says once, few, many or a class for expanded clones.

V	size	D	J	DNA	CDR3
TRBV5-4	once	-	TRBJ1-3	TGTGCCAGCAGCTTAGATCAGAGGGCAGGCTCTGGAAACACCATATATTTT	CASSLDQRAGSGNTIYF
TRBV7-2	-	-	TRBJ2-1	TGTGCCAGCAGCTTAAGCAGAGACAATGAGCAGTTCTTC	CASSLSRDNEQFF
TRBV27	-	TRBD1	TRBJ2-7	TGTGCCAGCAGTCCCGGGGACAGGTGGACCGGCGAGCAGTACTTC	CASSPGDRWTGEQYF
TRBV5-6	-	-	TRBJ1-5	TGTGCCAGCAGCTTGGGCCCCAATCAGCCCCAGCATTTT	CASSLGPNQPQHF
TRBV30	-	-	TRBJ1-3	TGTGCCTGGACGGGCCCGGGGGAGACCATATATTTT	CAWTGPGETIYF
TRBV6-1	-	TRBD1	TRBJ2-1	TGTGCCAGCAGTGAGCGGGACAGGGTCCACAATGAGCAGTTCTTC	CASSERDRVHNEQFF
TRBV30	-	-	TRBJ2-2	TGTGCCTGGAGTGTACGGAGGACACTCGCGAACACCGGGGAGCTGTTTTTT	CAWSVRRTLANTGELFF
TRBV7-9	-	-	TRBJ2-7	TGTGCCAGCAGCGACCCCGGGGCTAGCAGTGGCTACGAGCAGTACTTC	CASSDPGASSGYEQYF
TRBV4-3	once	-	TRBJ2-1	TGCGCCAGCAGCCAAGTGCTAGGAAGGCAGGGGCTTTCCTACAATGAGCAGTTCTTC	CASSQVLGRQGLSYNEQFF
TRBV28	once	-	TRBJ2-7	TGTGCCAGCATCCGCGGCGGGTGGTCCTACGAGCAGTACTTC	CASIRGGWSYEQYF
TRBV6-6	-	-	TRBJ2-2	TGTGCCAGCACCGCCTTTTGGGGGGAGCTGTTTTTT	CASTAFWGELFF
TRBV5-4	-	-	TRBJ2-5	TGTGCCAGCAGCTTGGGACGTGGCCAAGAGACCCAGTACTTC	CASSLGRGQETQYF
TRBV4-1	-	-	TRBJ2-7	TGCGCCAGCAGCCCCCAATTTGGGGGTAGCTCCTACGAGCAGTACTTC	CASSPQFGGSSYEQYF
TRBV5-1	-	TRBD2	TRBJ2-2	TGCGCCAGCAGCCACGGGACTAGCGGGAGAGACACCGGGGAGCTGTTTTTT	CASSHGTSGRDTGELFF
TRBV2	-	-	TRBJ1-2	TGTGCCAGCAGAGAGAACGAGGTTGGTGGCTACACCTTC	CASRENEVGGYTF
TRBV5-4	-	TRBD1	TRBJ1-2	TGTGCCAGCAGCTTTCGGGACAGGGACGGCTACACCTTC	CASSFRDRDGYTF
TRBV5-1	-	TRBD2	TRBJ2-1	TGCGCCAGCAGCTTGGTCCTAGCGGACAATGAGCAGTTCTTC	CASSLVLADNEQFF
TRBV5-1	-	-	TRBJ2-1	TGCGCCAGCAGCTTGGGCATTGTGGTCTATGAGCAGTTCTTC	CASSLGIVVYEQFF
TRBV28	-	-	TRBJ2-7	TGTGCCAGCAGTTCCCCGGGGGCTGGAGGGTTCTACGAGCAGTACTTC	CASSSPGAGGFYEQYF
TRBV19	-	-	TRBJ1-5	TGTGCCAGTAAATATCAGGCCGGGGGAAATAGCAATCAGCCCCAGCATTTT	CASKYQAGGNSNQPQHF
TRBV29-1	-	-	TRBJ2-7	TGCAGCGTTGCGGGGGAAGGATACCAGCAGTACTTC	CSVAGEGYQQYF
TRBV6-6	once	-	TRBJ2-5	TGTGCCAGCAGTCGTCGGGAGAGGGAGACCCAGTACTTC	CASSRRERETQYF
TRBV7-6	-	-	TRBJ2-1	TGTGCCAGCAGCTCGGAAGGGGGGGAGACTGAGCAGTTCTTC	CASSSEGGETEQFF
TRBV5-1	-	-	TRBJ2-3	TGCGCCAGCAGCTTCGGGGGCAAAACAGATACGCAGTATTTT	CASSFGGKTDTQYF
TRBV7-9	once	TRBD1	TRBJ2-7	TGTGCCAGCAGCCAATGGGACAGATCATACGAGCAGTACTTC	CASSQWDRSYEQYF
TRBV28	-	TRBD2	TRBJ2-1	TGTGCCAGCAGGACGCAACGGGGGCTAGCGGGATCCAATGAGCAGTTCTTC	CASRTQRGLAGSNEQFF
TRBV19	-	-	TRBJ1-2	TGTGCCAGTAGTACAGGGTTTATTGACAAGTATGGCTACACCTTC	CASSTGFIDKYGYTF
TRBV11-2	once	-	TRBJ1-3	TGTGCCAGCAGCCCGGGACCGACTGGAAACACCATATATTTT	CASSPGPTGNTIYF
TRBV28	-	TRBD1	TRBJ2-1	TGTGCCAGCAGTTTCTCCGGGACAGGGTTCCAATATGAGCAGTTCTTC	CASSFSGTGFQYEQFF
TRBV30	-	-	TRBJ1-3	TGTGCCTGGAGTGGGGGACACTCTGGAAACACCATATATTTT	CAWSGGHSGNTIYF
TRBV27	-	-	TRBJ1-5	TGTGCCACCGCCCGCCGGGCGGTTGACAATCAGCCCCAGCATTTT	CATARRAVDNQPQHF
TRBV5-1	-	-	TRBJ2-2	TGCGCCAGCAGCTTGAGAGGGGCGGACACCGGGGAGCTGTTTTTT	CASSLRGADTGELFF
TRBV5-1	-	-	TRBJ2-2	TGCGCCAGCAGCTTGGGGGGCACCGGGGAGCTGTTTTTT	CASSLGGTGELFF
TRBV4-1	-	-	TRBJ2-3	TGCGCCAGCAGCCAAGATCGATGGGGGAGTGCAGATACGCAGTATTTT	CASSQDRWGSADTQYF
TRBV4-1	-	-	TRBJ1-2	TGCGCCAGCAGCCAAGATCCGGGCTCAGACTATGGCTACACCTTC	CASSQDPGSDYGYTF
TRBV6-5	-	-	TRBJ2-7	TGTGCCAGCAGGGGGACATCCTCGGGCTACGAGCAGTACTTC	CASRGTSSGYEQYF
TRBV5-1	once	-	TRBJ2-3	TGCGCCAGCACTAGCACAGATACGCAGTATTTT	CASTSTDTQYF
TRBV6-5	once	-	TRBJ1-1	TGTGCCAGCAGTTACGGCGGACACCGGAACACTGAAGCTTTCTTT	CASSYGGHRNTEAFF
TRBV28	few	-	TRBJ1-2	TGTGCCAGCAGTTTGTCTCCCGGAGGCTACACCTTC	CASSLSPGGYTF
TRBV6-1	-	-	TRBJ1-5	TGTGCCAGCAGTGAATACGACAGAGATCAGCCCCAGCATTTT	CASSEYDRDQPQHF
TRBV30	-	-	TRBJ1-1	TGTGCCTGGGGACAGCCGAACACTGAAGCTTTCTTT	CAWGQPNTEAFF
TRBV6-6	-	TRBD1	TRBJ2-7	TGTGCCAGCAGCCTCCGGGACAGGGGTCACTACGAGCAGTACTTC	CASSLRDRGHYEQYF
TRBV30	-	-	TRBJ2-2	TGTGCCTGGAGTCAATATAACACCGGGGAGCTGTTTTTT	CAWSQYNTGELFF
TRBV25-1	-	TRBD1	TRBJ1-4	TGTGCCAGCAGTGACTCCAGGGGGTCCGGGGAAAAACTGTTTTTT	CASSDSRGSGEKLFF
TRBV7-9	-	-	TRBJ1-5	TGTGCCAGCAGCACCCAATGGACAGAACGAGGCAATCAGCCCCAGCATTTT	CASSTQWTERGNQPQHF
TRBV5-4	-	TRBD2	TRBJ2-7	TGTGCCAGCAGCACCCGGACTAGCGGGACCCTCGAGCAGTACTTC	CASSTRTSGTLEQYF
TRBV18	-	-	TRBJ2-6	TGTGCCAGCTCACCCGGGGGGACAGGAGATTTCTCTGGGGCCAACGTCCTGACTTTC	CASSPGGTGDFSGANVLTF
TRBV28	-	-	TRBJ1-1	TGTGCCAGCAGTCGGGGACGAAAGGGTACTGAAGCTTTCTTT	CASSRGRKGTEAFF
TRBV7-3	-	TRBD1	TRBJ1-1	TGTGCCAGCAGTTTCCGGGACAGGGGCGGAGGCACTGAAGCTTTCTTT	CASSFRDRGGGTEAFF
TRBV2	-	TRBD2	TRBJ2-7	TGTGCCAGCAGTCGGGGGGTAGCCGAGCAGTACTTC	CASSRGVAEQYF
TRBV6-6	-	-	TRBJ2-3	TGTGCCAGCAGGCCCCGTTTGCCGCGTTCGCAGTATTTT	CASRPRLPRSQYF
TRBV7-9	-	-	TRBJ2-7	TGTGCCAGCAGCTTAGAAGCCGGGAGCGAGCAGTACTTC	CASSLEAGSEQYF
TRBV15	-	-	TRBJ2-3	TGTGCCACCAGGAAGCCTAGGGCCACAGATACGCAGTATTTT	CATRKPRATDTQYF
TRBV7-9	-	-	TRBJ2-3	TGTGCCCTTACCCCCTTCCCAACCTCTACAGATACGCAGTATTTT	CALTPFPTSTDTQYF
TRBV7-9	-	TRBD1	TRBJ1-1	TGTGCCAGCAGCTTAGAGACAGGGGGCACTGAAGCTTTCTTT	CASSLETGGTEAFF